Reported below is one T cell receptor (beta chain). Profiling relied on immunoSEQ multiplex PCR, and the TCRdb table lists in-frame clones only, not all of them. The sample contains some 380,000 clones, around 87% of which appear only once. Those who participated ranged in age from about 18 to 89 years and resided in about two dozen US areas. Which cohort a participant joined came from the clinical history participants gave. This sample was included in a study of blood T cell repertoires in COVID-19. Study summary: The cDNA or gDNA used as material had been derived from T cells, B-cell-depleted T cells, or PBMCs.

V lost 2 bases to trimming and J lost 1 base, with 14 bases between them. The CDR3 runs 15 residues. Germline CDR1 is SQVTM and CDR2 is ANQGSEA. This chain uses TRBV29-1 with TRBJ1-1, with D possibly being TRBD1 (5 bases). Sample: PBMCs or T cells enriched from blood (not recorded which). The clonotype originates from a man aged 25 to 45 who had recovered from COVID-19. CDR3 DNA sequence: TGCAGCGTTGAACAAGCAGGGCTGACGAACACTGAAGCTTTCTTT. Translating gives CSVEQAGLTNTEAFF.